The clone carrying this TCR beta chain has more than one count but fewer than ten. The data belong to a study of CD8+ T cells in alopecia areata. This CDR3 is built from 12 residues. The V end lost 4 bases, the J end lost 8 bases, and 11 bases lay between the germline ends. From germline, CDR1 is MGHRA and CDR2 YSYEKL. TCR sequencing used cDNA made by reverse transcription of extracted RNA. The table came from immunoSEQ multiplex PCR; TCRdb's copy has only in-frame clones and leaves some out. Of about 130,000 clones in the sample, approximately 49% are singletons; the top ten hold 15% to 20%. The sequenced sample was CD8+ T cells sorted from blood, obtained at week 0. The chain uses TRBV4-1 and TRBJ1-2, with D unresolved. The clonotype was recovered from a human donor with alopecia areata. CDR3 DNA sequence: TGCGCCAGCAGCCGCATAGGTGGAGGCTACACCTTC. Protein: CASSRIGGGYTF.